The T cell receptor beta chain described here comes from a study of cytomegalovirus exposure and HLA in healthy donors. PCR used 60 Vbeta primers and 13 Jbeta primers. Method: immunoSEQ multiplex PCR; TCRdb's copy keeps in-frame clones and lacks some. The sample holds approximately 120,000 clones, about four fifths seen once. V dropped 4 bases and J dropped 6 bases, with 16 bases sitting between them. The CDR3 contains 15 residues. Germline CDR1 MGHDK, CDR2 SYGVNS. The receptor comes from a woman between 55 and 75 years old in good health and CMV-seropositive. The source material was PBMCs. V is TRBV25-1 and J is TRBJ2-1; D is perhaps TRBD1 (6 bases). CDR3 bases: TGTGCCAGCAGTGGCCTCGAGGGACATAGCAATGAGCAGTTCTTC. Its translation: CASSGLEGHSNEQFF.